These T cell receptor beta chains were read from a single sample in a study of blood T cell repertoires in COVID-19. Sequenced by immunoSEQ multiplex PCR; TCRdb stores in-frame clones only, minus some. This sample carries more than 65,000 clones, 82% of them seen once, and the ten largest clones take approximately 13%. Specimen: peripheral blood. The receptors originated from a woman aged 80 or older with acute or convalescent COVID-19. Each CDR3 is given with its conserved first and last residue. The D gene is left open where the match is weak. For some rows the clone size is stated as once, few or many, or as a class when expanded; others skip it.

V gene: TRBV7-6
J gene: TRBJ2-2
D gene: .
CDR3 length: 17
clone size: .
CDR3 protein: CASSPVPLAPNTGELFF
CDR3 DNA: TGTGCCAGCAGCCCCGTCCCCCTAGCGCCGAACACCGGGGAGCTGTTTTTT

V gene: TRBV6-6
J gene: TRBJ2-1
D gene: TRBD1
CDR3 length: 15
clone size: .
CDR3 protein: CASSYPHDRVNEQFF
CDR3 DNA: TGTGCCAGCAGTTACCCCCATGACAGGGTCAATGAGCAGTTCTTC

V gene: TRBV25-1
J gene: TRBJ1-6
D gene: .
CDR3 length: 15
clone size: once
CDR3 protein: CASSGEAVGFSPLHF
CDR3 DNA: TGTGCCAGCAGTGGGGAGGCCGTAGGATTTTCACCCCTCCACTTT

V gene: TRBV14
J gene: TRBJ2-7
D gene: TRBD2
CDR3 length: 17
clone size: .
CDR3 protein: CASSQGGSGRLAYEQYF
CDR3 DNA: TGTGCCAGCAGCCAAGGTGGTAGCGGGAGACTGGCCTACGAGCAGTACTTC

V gene: TRBV18
J gene: TRBJ2-5
D gene: .
CDR3 length: 14
clone size: .
CDR3 protein: CASAGDPGFGEQYF
CDR3 DNA: TGTGCCAGCGCAGGGGACCCAGGGTTCGGAGAGCAGTACTTC

V gene: TRBV9
J gene: TRBJ2-7
D gene: .
CDR3 length: 16
clone size: .
CDR3 protein: CASSVGAGTSSHEQYF
CDR3 DNA: TGTGCCAGCAGCGTGGGGGCCGGGACCTCAAGCCACGAGCAGTACTTC

V gene: TRBV27
J gene: TRBJ1-6
D gene: TRBD1
CDR3 length: 13
clone size: .
CDR3 protein: CASSRQGNRPLHF
CDR3 DNA: TGTGCCAGCAGTCGACAGGGTAACCGGCCCCTCCACTTT

V gene: TRBV5-1
J gene: TRBJ2-7
D gene: .
CDR3 length: 12
clone size: .
CDR3 protein: CASSTGTYEQYF
CDR3 DNA: TGCGCCAGCAGCACGGGGACCTACGAGCAGTACTTC

V gene: TRBV28
J gene: TRBJ1-5
D gene: .
CDR3 length: 16
clone size: .
CDR3 protein: CASSLRSRVKNQPQHF
CDR3 DNA: TGTGCCAGCAGTTTAAGATCCAGGGTGAAAAATCAGCCCCAGCATTTT

V gene: TRBV19
J gene: TRBJ2-2
D gene: .
CDR3 length: 13
clone size: few
CDR3 protein: CASSDTNTGELFF
CDR3 DNA: TGTGCCAGTAGTGACACGAACACCGGGGAGCTGTTTTTT

V gene: TRBV7-9
J gene: TRBJ2-1
D gene: TRBD2
CDR3 length: 15
clone size: .
CDR3 protein: CASRELAGNYNEQFF
CDR3 DNA: TGTGCCAGCAGGGAACTAGCGGGAAACTACAATGAGCAGTTCTTC

V gene: TRBV2
J gene: TRBJ2-3
D gene: .
CDR3 length: 11
clone size: .
CDR3 protein: CASTFTDTQYF
CDR3 DNA: TGTGCCAGCACTTTTACAGATACGCAGTATTTT

V gene: TRBV27
J gene: TRBJ2-7
D gene: .
CDR3 length: 14
clone size: .
CDR3 protein: CASSFLRKRDEQYF
CDR3 DNA: TGTGCCAGCAGTTTTTTGCGGAAGAGGGACGAGCAGTACTTC

V gene: TRBV27
J gene: TRBJ1-4
D gene: .
CDR3 length: 17
clone size: .
CDR3 protein: CASSDRVPGLTNEKLFF
CDR3 DNA: TGTGCCAGCAGTGATAGGGTTCCGGGACTGACTAATGAAAAACTGTTTTTT

V gene: TRBV5-4
J gene: TRBJ1-1
D gene: TRBD1
CDR3 length: 14
clone size: .
CDR3 protein: CASSRGQDGTEAFF
CDR3 DNA: TGTGCCAGCAGCCGAGGACAGGATGGGACTGAAGCTTTCTTT

V gene: TRBV5-1
J gene: TRBJ1-4
D gene: .
CDR3 length: 17
clone size: .
CDR3 protein: CASSNPRGVGGSEKLFF
CDR3 DNA: TGCGCCAGCAGCAACCCTCGGGGTGTGGGGGGGAGTGAAAAACTGTTTTTT

V gene: TRBV6-6
J gene: TRBJ2-2
D gene: TRBD2
CDR3 length: 15
clone size: .
CDR3 protein: CASSYAGVGAGELFF
CDR3 DNA: TGTGCCAGCAGTTACGCGGGAGTAGGTGCCGGGGAGCTGTTTTTT

V gene: TRBV4-2
J gene: TRBJ2-7
D gene: .
CDR3 length: 14
clone size: .
CDR3 protein: CASSQTPGVGEQYF
CDR3 DNA: TGTGCCAGCAGCCAAACCCCAGGGGTAGGCGAGCAGTACTTC

V gene: TRBV5-1
J gene: TRBJ1-4
D gene: TRBD1
CDR3 length: 15
clone size: .
CDR3 protein: CASNPSGTANEKLFF
CDR3 DNA: TGCGCCAGCAACCCCTCCGGGACAGCTAATGAAAAACTGTTTTTT

V gene: TRBV5-1
J gene: TRBJ2-3
D gene: .
CDR3 length: 15
clone size: .
CDR3 protein: CASSLSPRDTDTQYF
CDR3 DNA: TGCGCCAGCAGCCTAAGTCCCAGGGACACAGATACGCAGTATTTT

V gene: TRBV11-2
J gene: TRBJ2-1
D gene: .
CDR3 length: 14
clone size: .
CDR3 protein: CASSLVLSGDEQFF
CDR3 DNA: TGTGCCAGCAGCTTAGTCTTGAGCGGAGATGAGCAGTTCTTC

V gene: TRBV27
J gene: TRBJ1-1
D gene: .
CDR3 length: 14
clone size: few
CDR3 protein: CASHPSHANTEAFF
CDR3 DNA: TGTGCCAGCCACCCCTCACACGCAAACACTGAAGCTTTCTTT